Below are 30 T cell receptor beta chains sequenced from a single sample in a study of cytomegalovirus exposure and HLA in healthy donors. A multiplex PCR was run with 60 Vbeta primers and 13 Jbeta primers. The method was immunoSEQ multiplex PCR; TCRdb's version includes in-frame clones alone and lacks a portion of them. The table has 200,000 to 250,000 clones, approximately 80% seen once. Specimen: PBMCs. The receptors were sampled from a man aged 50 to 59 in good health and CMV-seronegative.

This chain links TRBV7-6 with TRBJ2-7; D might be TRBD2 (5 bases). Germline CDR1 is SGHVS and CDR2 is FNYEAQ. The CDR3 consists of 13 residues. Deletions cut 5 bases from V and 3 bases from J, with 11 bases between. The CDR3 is CASSMDSYYEQYF. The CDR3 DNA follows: TGTGCCAGCAGCATGGACTCCTACTACGAGCAGTACTTC.

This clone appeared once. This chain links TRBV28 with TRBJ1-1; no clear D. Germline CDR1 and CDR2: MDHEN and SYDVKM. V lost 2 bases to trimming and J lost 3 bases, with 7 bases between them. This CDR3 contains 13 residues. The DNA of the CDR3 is TGTGCCAGCAGTTTACGGGGTGACACTGAAGCTTTCTTT. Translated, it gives CASSLRGDTEAFF.

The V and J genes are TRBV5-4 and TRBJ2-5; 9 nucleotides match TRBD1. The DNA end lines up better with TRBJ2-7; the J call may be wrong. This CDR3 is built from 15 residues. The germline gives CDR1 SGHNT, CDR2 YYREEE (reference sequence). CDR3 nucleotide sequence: TGTGCCAGCAGCTCGCCGGGACAGGGAACCTACGAGCAGTACTTC. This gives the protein CASSSPGQGTYEQYF.

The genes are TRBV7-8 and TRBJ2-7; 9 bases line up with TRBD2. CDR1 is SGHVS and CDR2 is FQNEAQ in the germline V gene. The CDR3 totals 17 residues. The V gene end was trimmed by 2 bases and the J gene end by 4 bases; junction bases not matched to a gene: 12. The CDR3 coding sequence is TGTGCCAGCAGCTTATCTTTAGTTAGCGGGGGCAATTACGAGCAGTACTTC. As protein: CASSLSLVSGGNYEQYF. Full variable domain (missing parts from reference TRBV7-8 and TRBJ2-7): GAGVSQSPRYKVAKRGQDVALRCDPISGHVSLFWYQQALGQGPEFLTYFQNEAQLDKSGLPSDRFFAERPEGSVSTLKIQRTQQEDSAVYLCASSLSLVSGGNYEQYFGPGTRLTVT.

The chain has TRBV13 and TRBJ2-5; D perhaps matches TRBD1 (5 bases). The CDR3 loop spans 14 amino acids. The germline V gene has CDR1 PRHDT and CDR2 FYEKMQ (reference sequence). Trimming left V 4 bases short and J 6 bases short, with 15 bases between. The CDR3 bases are TGTGCCAGCAGCTACACAGACAGCGTCAAGACCCAGTACTTC. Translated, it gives CASSYTDSVKTQYF.

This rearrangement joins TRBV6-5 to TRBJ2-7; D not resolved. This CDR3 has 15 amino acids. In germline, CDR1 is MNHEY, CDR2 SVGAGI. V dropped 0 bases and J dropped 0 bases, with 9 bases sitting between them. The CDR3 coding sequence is TGTGCCAGCAGTTACTCGAGGCTGAGCTCCTACGAGCAGTACTTC. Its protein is CASSYSRLSSYEQYF.

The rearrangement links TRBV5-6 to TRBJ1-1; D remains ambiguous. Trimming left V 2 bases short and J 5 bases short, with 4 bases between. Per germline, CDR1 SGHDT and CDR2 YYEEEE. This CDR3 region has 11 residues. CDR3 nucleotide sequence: TGTGCCAGCAGCTTTGAGACTGAAGCTTTCTTT. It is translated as CASSFETEAFF. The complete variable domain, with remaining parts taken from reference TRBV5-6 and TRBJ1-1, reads DAGVTQSPTHLIKTRGQQVTLRCSPKSGHDTVSWYQQALGQGPQFIFQYYEEEERQRGNFPDRFSGHQFPNYSSELNVNALLLGDSALYLCASSFETEAFFGQGTRLTVV.

The CDR3, as DNA: TGTGCCTCGACAGGGGAATACGAGCAGTACTTC. Translated: CASTGEYEQYF. The chain couples TRBV10-3 to TRBJ2-7; 8 bases agree with TRBD1. The CDR3 runs 11 residues. The V segment lost 11 bases and the J segment 4 bases; nucleotides outside the gene matches: 4. Germline lookup yields CDR1 ENHRY and CDR2 SYGVKD.

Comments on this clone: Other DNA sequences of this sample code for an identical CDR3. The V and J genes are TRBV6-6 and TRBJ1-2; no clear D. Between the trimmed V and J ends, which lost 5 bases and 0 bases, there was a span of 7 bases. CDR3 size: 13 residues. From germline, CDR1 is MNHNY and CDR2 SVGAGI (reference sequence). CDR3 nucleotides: TGTGCCAGCAGTCCAGGAACTAACTATGGCTACACCTTC. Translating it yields CASSPGTNYGYTF.

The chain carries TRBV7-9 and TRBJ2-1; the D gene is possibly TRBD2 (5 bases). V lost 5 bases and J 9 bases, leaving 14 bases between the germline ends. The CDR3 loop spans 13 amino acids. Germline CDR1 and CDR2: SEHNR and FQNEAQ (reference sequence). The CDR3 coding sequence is TGTGCCAGCAGCCTAGGACTCTCGGGTGAGCAGTTCTTC. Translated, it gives CASSLGLSGEQFF.

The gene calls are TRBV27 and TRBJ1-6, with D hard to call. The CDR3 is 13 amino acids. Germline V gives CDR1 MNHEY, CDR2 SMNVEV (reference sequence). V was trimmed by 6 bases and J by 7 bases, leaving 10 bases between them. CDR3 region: CASRPQANSPLHF. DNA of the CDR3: TGTGCCAGCAGGCCCCAGGCGAATTCACCCCTCCACTTT.

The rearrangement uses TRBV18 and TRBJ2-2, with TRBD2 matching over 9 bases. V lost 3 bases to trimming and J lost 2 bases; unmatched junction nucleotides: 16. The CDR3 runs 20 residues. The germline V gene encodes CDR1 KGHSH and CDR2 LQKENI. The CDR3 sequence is CASSPRQPPGLAFNTGELFF. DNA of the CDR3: TGTGCCAGCTCACCTCGCCAGCCTCCGGGACTAGCTTTTAACACCGGGGAGCTGTTTTTT.

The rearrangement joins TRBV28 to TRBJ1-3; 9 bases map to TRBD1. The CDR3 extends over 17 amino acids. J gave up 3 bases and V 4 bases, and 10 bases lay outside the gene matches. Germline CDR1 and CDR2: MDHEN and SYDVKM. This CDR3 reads CASSSLDRGRSGNTIYF. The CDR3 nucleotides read TGTGCCAGCAGTTCCCTGGACAGGGGCAGGAGTGGAAACACCATATATTTT. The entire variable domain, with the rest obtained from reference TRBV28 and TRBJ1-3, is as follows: DVKVTQSSRYLVKRTGEKVFLECVQDMDHENMFWYRQDPGLGLRLIYFSYDVKMKEKGDIPEGYSVSREKKERFSLILESASTNQTSMYLCASSSLDRGRSGNTIYFGEGSWLTVV.

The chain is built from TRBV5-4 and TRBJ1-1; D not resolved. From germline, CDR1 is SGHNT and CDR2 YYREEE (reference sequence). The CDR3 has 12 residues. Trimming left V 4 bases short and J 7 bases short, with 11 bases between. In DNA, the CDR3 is TGTGCCAGCAGCCCCTCCGGCGGTGAAGCTTTCTTT. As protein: CASSPSGGEAFF.

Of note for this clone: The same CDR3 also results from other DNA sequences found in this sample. CDR3 protein: CASSVGDRGETQYF. The CDR3 DNA sequence: TGTGCCAGCAGCGTAGGGGACAGGGGAGAGACCCAGTACTTC. The chain recombines TRBV9 with TRBJ2-5; 10 nucleotides match TRBD1. The CDR3 contains 14 residues. The V gene's germline CDR1 is SGDLS and CDR2 YYNGEE. V gave up 0 bases and J gave up 4 bases; unmatched junction bases: 0. Combining the CDR3 with reference TRBV9 and TRBJ2-5 gives the whole variable domain DSGVTQTPKHLITATGQRVTLRCSPRSGDLSVYWYQQSLDQGLQFLIQYYNGEERAKGNILERFSAQQFPDLHSELNLSSLELGDSALYFCASSVGDRGETQYFGPGTRLLVL.

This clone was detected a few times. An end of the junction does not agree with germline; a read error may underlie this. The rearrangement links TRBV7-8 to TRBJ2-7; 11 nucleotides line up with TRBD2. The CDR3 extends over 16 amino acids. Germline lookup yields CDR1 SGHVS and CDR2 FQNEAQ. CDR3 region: CASSPLLAGASDEQYF. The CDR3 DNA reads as TGTGCCAGCAGCCCCTTACTAGCGGGAGCCTCCGACGAGCAGTACTTC.

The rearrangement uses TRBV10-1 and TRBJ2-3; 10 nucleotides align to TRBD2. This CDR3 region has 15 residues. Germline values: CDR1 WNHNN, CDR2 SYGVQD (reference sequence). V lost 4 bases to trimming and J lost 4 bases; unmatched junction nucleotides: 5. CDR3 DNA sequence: TGCGCCAGCAGTGGGGTAGCGGGAGGCCCAGATACGCAGTATTTT. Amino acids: CASSGVAGGPDTQYF.

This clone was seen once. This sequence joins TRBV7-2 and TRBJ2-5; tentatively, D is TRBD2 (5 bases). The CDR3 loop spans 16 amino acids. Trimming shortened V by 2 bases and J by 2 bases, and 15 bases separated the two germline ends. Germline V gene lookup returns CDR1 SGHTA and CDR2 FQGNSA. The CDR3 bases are TGTGCCAGCAGCTTACCTCCGAGAGGGCTACAAGAGACCCAGTACTTC. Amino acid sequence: CASSLPPRGLQETQYF.

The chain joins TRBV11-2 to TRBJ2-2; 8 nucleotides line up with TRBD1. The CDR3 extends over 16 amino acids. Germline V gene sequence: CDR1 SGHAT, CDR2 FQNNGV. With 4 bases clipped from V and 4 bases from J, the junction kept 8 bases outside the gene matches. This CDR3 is CASSSGTGKRTGELFF. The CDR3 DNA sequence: TGTGCCAGCAGCTCGGGGACAGGAAAGCGCACCGGGGAGCTGTTTTTT.

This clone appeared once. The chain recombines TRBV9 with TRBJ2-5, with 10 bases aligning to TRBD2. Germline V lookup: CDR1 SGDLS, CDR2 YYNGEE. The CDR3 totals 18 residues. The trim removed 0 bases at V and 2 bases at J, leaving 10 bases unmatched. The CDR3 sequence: CASSVDPLAGADQETQYF. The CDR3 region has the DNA TGTGCCAGCAGCGTAGATCCCCTAGCGGGAGCTGATCAAGAGACCCAGTACTTC.

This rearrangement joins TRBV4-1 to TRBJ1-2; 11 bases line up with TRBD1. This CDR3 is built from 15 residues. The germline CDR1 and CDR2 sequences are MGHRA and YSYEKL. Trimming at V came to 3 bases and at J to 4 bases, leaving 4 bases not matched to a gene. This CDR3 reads CASSQAGTGGYGYTF. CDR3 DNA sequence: TGCGCCAGCAGCCAGGCCGGGACAGGGGGCTATGGCTACACCTTC.

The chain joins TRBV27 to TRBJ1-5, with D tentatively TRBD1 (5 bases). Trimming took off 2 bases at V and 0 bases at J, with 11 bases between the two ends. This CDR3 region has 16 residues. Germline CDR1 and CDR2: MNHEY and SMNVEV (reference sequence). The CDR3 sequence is CASSLMAGHSNQPQHF. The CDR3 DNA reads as TGTGCCAGCAGTTTAATGGCAGGACATAGCAATCAGCCCCAGCATTTT.

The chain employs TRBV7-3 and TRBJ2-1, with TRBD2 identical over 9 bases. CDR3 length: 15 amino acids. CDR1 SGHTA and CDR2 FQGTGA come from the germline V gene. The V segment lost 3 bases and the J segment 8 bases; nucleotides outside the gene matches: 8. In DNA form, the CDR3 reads TGTGCCAGCAGCTTTCTTAGCGGGAGTGTATATGAGCAGTTCTTC. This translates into CASSFLSGSVYEQFF.

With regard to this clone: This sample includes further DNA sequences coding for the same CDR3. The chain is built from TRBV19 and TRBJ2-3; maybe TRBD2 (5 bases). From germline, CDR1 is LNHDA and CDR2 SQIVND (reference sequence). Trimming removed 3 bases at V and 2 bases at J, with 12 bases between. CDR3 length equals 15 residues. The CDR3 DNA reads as TGTGCCAGTAGTATCGGCGGGCGGGTCACAGATACGCAGTATTTT. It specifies CASSIGGRVTDTQYF.

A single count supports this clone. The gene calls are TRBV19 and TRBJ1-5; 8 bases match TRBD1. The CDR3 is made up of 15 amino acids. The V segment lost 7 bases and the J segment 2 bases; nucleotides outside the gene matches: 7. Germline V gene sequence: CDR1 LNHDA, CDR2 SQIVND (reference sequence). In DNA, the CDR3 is TGTGCCAGTATCTTACAGGGGGGTGGCAATCAGCCCCAGCATTTT. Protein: CASILQGGGNQPQHF.

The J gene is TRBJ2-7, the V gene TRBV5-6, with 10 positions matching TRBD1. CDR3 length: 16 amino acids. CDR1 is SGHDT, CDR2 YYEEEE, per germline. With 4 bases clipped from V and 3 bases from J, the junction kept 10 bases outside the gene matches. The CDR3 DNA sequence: TGTGCCAGCAGCCGAGGTCCCGGGACAGGGGTCTACGAGCAGTACTTC. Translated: CASSRGPGTGVYEQYF. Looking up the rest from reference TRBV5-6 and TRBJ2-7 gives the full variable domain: DAGVTQSPTHLIKTRGQQVTLRCSPKSGHDTVSWYQQALGQGPQFIFQYYEEEERQRGNFPDRFSGHQFPNYSSELNVNALLLGDSALYLCASSRGPGTGVYEQYFGPGTRLTVT.

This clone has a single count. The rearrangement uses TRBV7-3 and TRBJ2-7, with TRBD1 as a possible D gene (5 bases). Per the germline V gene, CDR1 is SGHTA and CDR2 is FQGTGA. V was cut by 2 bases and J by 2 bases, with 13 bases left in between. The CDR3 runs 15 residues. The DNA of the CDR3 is TGTGCCAGCAGCTTAGGGGCCGGCCCAACCTACGAGCAGTACTTC. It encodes CASSLGAGPTYEQYF.

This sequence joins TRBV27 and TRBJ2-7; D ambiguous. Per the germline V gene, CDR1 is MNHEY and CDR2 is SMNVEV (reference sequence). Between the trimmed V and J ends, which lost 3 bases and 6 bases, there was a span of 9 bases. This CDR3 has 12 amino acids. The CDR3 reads CASSFPTGEQYF. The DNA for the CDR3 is TGTGCCAGCAGTTTCCCCACGGGCGAGCAGTACTTC.

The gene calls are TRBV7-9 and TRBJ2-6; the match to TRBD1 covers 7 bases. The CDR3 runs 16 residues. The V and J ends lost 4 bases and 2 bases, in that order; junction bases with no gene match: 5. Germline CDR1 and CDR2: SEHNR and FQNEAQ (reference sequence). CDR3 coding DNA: TGTGCCAGCAGCTACACCGACAGGGCTGGGGCCAACGTCCTGACTTTC. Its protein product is CASSYTDRAGANVLTF.

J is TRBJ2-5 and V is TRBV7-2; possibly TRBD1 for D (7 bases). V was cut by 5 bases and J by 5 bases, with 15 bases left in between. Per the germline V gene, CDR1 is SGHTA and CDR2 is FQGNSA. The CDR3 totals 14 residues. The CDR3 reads CASSPSTGRETQYF. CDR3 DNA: TGTGCCAGCAGCCCTTCGACAGGGAGGGAGACCCAGTACTTC.